The 27 T cell receptor beta chains in this list originate from one sample, sequenced in a study of blood T cell repertoires in COVID-19. Sequenced by immunoSEQ multiplex PCR; TCRdb stores in-frame clones only, minus some. This sample yields 250,000 to 350,000 clones, of which 88% are seen a single time; over 8% belongs to the top ten. The sequenced sample was peripheral blood. These receptor sequences come from a man younger than 35 with active or convalescent COVID-19.

This chain joins TRBV3-1 (or the pseudogene TRBV3-2) and TRBJ2-7, with TRBD2 identical over 7 bases. Germline V gene sequence: CDR1 LGHDT, CDR2 YNNKEL (reference sequence). V lost 2 bases, J lost 2 bases, and 9 bases stayed unmatched. The CDR3 totals 16 residues. The CDR3 DNA reads TGTGCCAGCAGCCAAATTCGCGGGGGACCTACCTACGAGCAGTACTTC. Its translation: CASSQIRGGPTYEQYF.

This rearrangement joins TRBV2 to TRBJ1-2, with a weak D call TRBD1 (5 bases). With 5 bases removed from V and 4 bases from J, the gap between germline ends came to 14 bases. The germline V gene encodes CDR1 SNHLY and CDR2 FYNNEI. There are 14 residues in the CDR3. The CDR3 nucleotides read TGTGCCAGCAGTCCGACAGAACGCGTCTATGGCTACACCTTC. It translates to CASSPTERVYGYTF.

V usage is TRBV7-8 and J usage is TRBJ2-3, with D unresolved. V lost 7 bases, J lost 2 bases, and 13 bases lay in between. This CDR3 is 14 amino acids long. The germline gives CDR1 SGHVS, CDR2 FQNEAQ. CDR3 protein: CASTNHRVTDTQYF. CDR3 nucleotides: TGTGCCAGCACCAACCACCGGGTCACAGATACGCAGTATTTT.

The rearrangement links TRBV7-9 to TRBJ1-1; 7 positions match TRBD1. Germline V lookup: CDR1 SEHNR, CDR2 FQNEAQ (reference sequence). The CDR3 sequence is 18 residues long. V trimming: 1 base; J trimming: 0 bases; junction bases outside the gene matches: 11. In DNA form, the CDR3 reads TGTGCCAGCAGCTTAGAAGGGCGGCAGGGGGGTTTGAACACTGAAGCTTTCTTT. This codes for CASSLEGRQGGLNTEAFF.

The V gene is TRBV5-1, the J gene TRBJ1-1, with D perhaps TRBD1 (6 bases). Germline CDR1 reads SGHRS; CDR2 reads YFSETQ. This CDR3 region has 14 residues. The ends were cut back, 4 bases at V and 5 bases at J, with 15 bases in the middle. The CDR3 nucleotides read TGCGCCAGCAGCGTGACAGGACGTGGGACTGAAGCTTTCTTT. Amino acid sequence: CASSVTGRGTEAFF.

The chain uses TRBV7-9 and TRBJ1-4, with D hard to call. V gave up 1 base and J gave up 0 bases, with 6 bases separating them. This CDR3 has 15 residues. CDR1 and CDR2 from the germline V gene are SEHNR and FQNEAQ (reference sequence). The CDR3 nucleotides are TGTGCCAGCAGCTTAGATGGAGCAACTAATGAAAAACTGTTTTTT. Protein sequence: CASSLDGATNEKLFF. The whole variable domain, remainder taken from reference TRBV7-9 and TRBJ1-4, is DTGVSQNPRHKITKRGQNVTFRCDPISEHNRLYWYRQTLGQGPEFLTYFQNEAQLEKSRLLSDRFSAERPKGSFSTLEIQRTEQGDSAMYLCASSLDGATNEKLFFGSGTQLSVL.

The chain combines TRBV5-6 with TRBJ1-3; a possible D gene is TRBD1 (6 bases). Germline assignment: CDR1 SGHDT and CDR2 YYEEEE. The CDR3 sequence is 14 residues long. V was trimmed by 3 bases and J by 4 bases, leaving 11 bases between them. The CDR3 nucleotides read TGTGCCAGCAGCTCCTCCGACAGGGGAAACACCATATATTTT. Protein sequence: CASSSSDRGNTIYF.

The rearrangement links TRBV29-1 to TRBJ1-1, with 7 bases aligning to TRBD1. CDR3 size: 13 residues. CDR1 and CDR2 from the germline V gene are SQVTM and ANQGSEA. Trimming at V came to 3 bases and at J to 3 bases, leaving 4 bases not matched to a gene. CDR3 coding DNA: TGCAGCGTTGAGACAGGGTTTGACACTGAAGCTTTCTTT. This gives the protein CSVETGFDTEAFF.

The rearrangement uses TRBV18 and TRBJ1-1; D is possibly TRBD1 (6 bases). Trimming removed 3 bases from V and 7 bases from J, with 9 bases in between. CDR3 size: 12 residues. Germline CDR1 reads KGHSH; CDR2 reads LQKENI. In DNA form, the CDR3 reads TGTGCCAGCTCACCTGTGGACAGTGAAGCTTTCTTT. As protein: CASSPVDSEAFF.

The V and J genes are TRBV27 and TRBJ2-1, with TRBD1 as a possible D gene (5 bases). The CDR3 is made up of 12 amino acids. Germline loops: CDR1 MNHEY, CDR2 SMNVEV (reference sequence). The V and J ends lost 2 bases and 6 bases respectively, with 5 bases between them. As DNA, the CDR3 is TGTGCCAGCAGTTTACAGGGCAATGAGCAGTTCTTC. It encodes CASSLQGNEQFF.

This chain connects TRBV9 to TRBJ2-7, with 7 nucleotides matching TRBD1. CDR1 is SGDLS, CDR2 YYNGEE, per germline. CDR3 length equals 14 residues. With V trimmed by 3 bases and J by 5 bases, 8 bases remained unmatched. In DNA form, the CDR3 reads TGTGCCAGCAGCGGTAAACAGGGGACCCACGAGCAGTACTTC. Amino acid sequence: CASSGKQGTHEQYF.

The rearrangement links TRBV9 to TRBJ2-5; 10 bases fit TRBD1. The CDR3 is made up of 19 amino acids. J gave up 4 bases and V 0 bases, and 15 bases lay outside the gene matches. The germline V gene encodes CDR1 SGDLS and CDR2 YYNGEE. CDR3 sequence (DNA): TGTGCCAGCAGCGTAGCCCGGGACAGGGGAGGGGTCTTTTCAGAGACCCAGTACTTC. This codes for CASSVARDRGGVFSETQYF. Full variable domain (rest looked up from reference TRBV9 and TRBJ2-5): DSGVTQTPKHLITATGQRVTLRCSPRSGDLSVYWYQQSLDQGLQFLIQYYNGEERAKGNILERFSAQQFPDLHSELNLSSLELGDSALYFCASSVARDRGGVFSETQYFGPGTRLLVL.

The V call is TRBV3-1 (or the pseudogene TRBV3-2), the J call TRBJ1-2; tentative D call: TRBD1 (5 bases). CDR3 length: 15 amino acids. V shed 3 bases and J shed 4 bases, with 15 bases lying between them. Germline assignment: CDR1 LGHDT and CDR2 YNNKEL (reference sequence). CDR3 residues: CASSHGHGEAYGYTF. Written as DNA, the CDR3 is TGTGCCAGCAGCCATGGACACGGGGAGGCCTATGGCTACACCTTC.

V gene TRBV5-5 combines with J gene TRBJ2-1, with 9 bases aligning to TRBD1. The CDR3 is 14 residues long. The V and J ends lost 6 bases and 7 bases, in that order; junction bases with no gene match: 8. Germline V lookup: CDR1 SGHKS, CDR2 YYEKEE (reference sequence). CDR3: CASNTGGAGNEQFF. The CDR3 region has the DNA TGTGCCAGCAACACAGGGGGCGCTGGGAATGAGCAGTTCTTC.

The V gene is TRBV10-3, the J gene TRBJ2-7; 12 bases are a match to TRBD1. The J segment lost 3 bases and the V segment lost 6 bases, leaving 6 bases of the junction unmatched. Germline lookup yields CDR1 ENHRY and CDR2 SYGVKD. This CDR3 has 15 residues. The CDR3: CAIRTGQGAIYEQYF. The CDR3 DNA reads TGTGCCATCAGAACGGGACAGGGGGCAATCTACGAGCAGTACTTC.

CDR3 bases: TGTGCCAGCAGCAAATTTAGGACTATTAATGAAAAACTGTTTTTT. This encodes CASSKFRTINEKLFF. The rearrangement links TRBV21-1 to TRBJ1-4. TRBV21-1 corresponds to a pseudogene. This CDR3 has 15 amino acids.

This clone was observed a single time. The V gene is TRBV5-4, the J gene TRBJ1-1, with 10 bases aligning to TRBD1. The CDR3 has 13 residues. Looked up from germline, CDR1 is SGHNT and CDR2 is YYREEE (reference sequence). The junction had 4 bases not matched to a gene; V was cut back by 4 bases and J by 7 bases. The CDR3 DNA is TGTGCCAGCAGCCCGACAGGGGGCGATGAAGCTTTCTTT. It specifies CASSPTGGDEAFF.

The chain joins TRBV11-3 to TRBJ2-2; D remains ambiguous. Germline-derived CDR1 and CDR2 are SGHNT and YENEEA. This CDR3 region has 13 residues. Trimming cost V 5 bases and J 5 bases, with 9 bases left between them. CDR3: CASSTLETGELFF. The CDR3 DNA reads TGTGCCAGCAGCACCCTAGAGACCGGGGAGCTGTTTTTT.

This chain links TRBV9 with TRBJ2-5; 10 bases map to TRBD2. CDR3 length equals 16 residues. Germline V gene sequence: CDR1 SGDLS, CDR2 YYNGEE. Losses at the gene ends were 0 bases for V and 1 base for J; bases not matched to a gene: 3. As DNA, the CDR3 is TGTGCCAGCAGCGTAGGAAGCGGGGGGGCCCAAGAGACCCAGTACTTC. Its translation is CASSVGSGGAQETQYF.

This clone turned up a few times. The chain combines TRBV6-2 or TRBV6-3 with TRBJ2-3; perhaps TRBD1 as D (5 bases). Trimming stripped 5 bases from V and 5 bases from J, with 5 bases between. Germline V gene sequence: CDR1 MNHEY, CDR2 SVGEGT. There are 11 residues in the CDR3. The DNA of the CDR3 is TGTGCCAGCAGTAGGGGAGATACGCAGTATTTT. The encoded protein is CASSRGDTQYF.

The rearrangement links TRBV13 to TRBJ1-4, with TRBD1 matching 7 bases. The CDR3 is 14 amino acids. Trimming cost V 4 bases and J 5 bases; bases outside gene matches: 4. Germline V gives CDR1 PRHDT, CDR2 FYEKMQ (reference sequence). CDR3: CASSSGQTNEKLFF. Here the CDR3 DNA reads TGTGCCAGCAGCTCGGGACAGACGAATGAAAAACTGTTTTTT.

V and J are TRBV18 and TRBJ1-5; weak D call: TRBD1 (5 bases). Trimming shortened V by 2 bases and J by 6 bases, and 14 bases separated the two germline ends. This CDR3 region has 15 residues. Germline V gene data show CDR1 as KGHSH and CDR2 as LQKENI. The CDR3 region is CASSPSGGTAQPQHF. CDR3 nucleotide sequence: TGTGCCAGCTCACCATCGGGGGGGACTGCTCAGCCCCAGCATTTT.

The J gene is TRBJ2-1, the V gene TRBV11-2, with D perhaps matching TRBD2 (6 bases). The CDR3 has 15 amino acids. Germline V gives CDR1 SGHAT, CDR2 FQNNGV. Deletions cut 2 bases from V and 4 bases from J, with 12 bases between. CDR3 sequence (DNA): TGTGCCAGCAGCTTACCGCCGGGACTGTACAATGAGCAGTTCTTC. Amino acids: CASSLPPGLYNEQFF.

The rearrangement uses TRBV12-1 and TRBJ1-2. TRBV12-1 is a pseudogene. The CDR3 contains 13 residues. The CDR3 region is CASSFLTRYGYTF. For the CDR3, the DNA is TGTGCCAGCAGCTTTCTGACTCGCTATGGCTACACCTTC.

The CDR3 loop reads CASKDRAIGDTEAFF. Here the CDR3 DNA reads TGTGCCAGCAAGGACAGGGCGATTGGTGACACTGAAGCTTTCTTT. The V and J genes are TRBV6-4 and TRBJ1-1, with 8 positions matching TRBD1. Germline CDR1 reads MRHNA; CDR2 reads SNTAGT. This CDR3 region has 15 residues. V lost 7 bases to trimming and J lost 3 bases; unmatched junction nucleotides: 10.

V is TRBV21-1 and J is TRBJ2-5; the table's D gene call, TRBD2, was not cross checked with the DNA. TRBV21-1 corresponds to a pseudogene. The CDR3 contains 14 residues. The CDR3 DNA follows: TGTGCCAGCAGCAAAAGCCGGGGCCAAGAGACCCAGTACTTC. This sequence encodes CASSKSRGQETQYF.

The chain joins TRBV4-1 to TRBJ1-6, with 8 bases aligning to TRBD1. Germline lookup yields CDR1 MGHRA and CDR2 YSYEKL. With V trimmed by 4 bases and J by 7 bases, 12 bases remained unmatched. This CDR3 contains 17 residues. In DNA form, the CDR3 reads TGCGCCAGCAGCCCGGGACAGGCAAAAGCAACAAATTCACCCCTCCACTTT. The encoded protein is CASSPGQAKATNSPLHF.